Below, 21 T cell receptor beta chains from the same sample are listed, as sequenced in a study of T cell responses to AZD1222 COVID-19 vaccine. Clones were sequenced by immunoSEQ multiplex PCR, and TCRdb holds only the in-frame ones, with some missing. The data hold fewer than 200,000 clones, with roughly 94% observed a single time. This specimen was peripheral blood, taken on day 0 of MenACWY control vaccination. These receptors all come from an adult in good health.

The CDR3 sequence is CASSETTGGHTEAFF. The CDR3 DNA reads as TGTGCCAGCAGTGAGACCACCGGGGGTCACACTGAAGCTTTCTTT. The chain has TRBV2 and TRBJ1-1; weak D call: TRBD1 (5 bases). The CDR3 is made up of 15 amino acids. Trimming left V 3 bases short and J 3 bases short, with 14 bases between. Germline V gene data show CDR1 as SNHLY and CDR2 as FYNNEI.

This chain joins TRBV19 and TRBJ1-2; possible D gene TRBD1, 6 bases. With 10 bases removed from V and 4 bases from J, the gap between germline ends came to 28 bases. The CDR3 runs 17 residues. The germline gives CDR1 LNHDA, CDR2 SQIVND (reference sequence). The CDR3 reads CATYIYPGHTSTYGYTF. CDR3 sequence (DNA): TGTGCCACCTACATCTACCCGGGACACACGTCAACCTATGGCTACACCTTC.

The DNA for the CDR3 is TGTGCCAGCATACTGACAACCGGCATGAACACTGAAGCTTTCTTT. Translated: CASILTTGMNTEAFF. The chain couples TRBV28 to TRBJ1-1, with unresolved D. Germline CDR1 MDHEN, CDR2 SYDVKM. The length of the CDR3 is 15 residues. Trimming cost V 7 bases and J 0 bases, with 15 bases left between them.

The chain uses TRBV10-3 and TRBJ1-1; D not certain. Germline V CDR1 and CDR2: ENHRY, SYGVKD. The CDR3 extends over 13 amino acids. V was shortened by 4 bases and J by 3 bases, with 9 bases between the two germline ends. DNA for the CDR3: TGTGCCATCAGTGCACCAGGTTACACTGAAGCTTTCTTT. The encoded protein is CAISAPGYTEAFF.

This chain joins TRBV27 and TRBJ2-7; 10 positions match TRBD1. There are 15 residues in the CDR3. Trimming took 3 bases from V and 6 from J; bases not matched to a gene: 8. Germline V gives CDR1 MNHEY, CDR2 SMNVEV (reference sequence). CDR3 protein: CASSFRGQGFVEQYF. The CDR3 DNA follows: TGTGCCAGCAGTTTTAGGGGACAGGGGTTCGTCGAGCAGTACTTC.

This clone is a singleton in its sample. The V gene is TRBV5-1, the J gene TRBJ2-2; TRBD2 matches at 12 bases. Trimming at V came to 0 bases and at J to 8 bases, leaving 5 bases not matched to a gene. CDR1 and CDR2 (germline): SGHRS, YFSETQ. This CDR3 is 16 amino acids long. CDR3 residues: CASSLVGTSGLGELFF. The CDR3 DNA sequence: TGCGCCAGCAGCTTGGTCGGGACTAGCGGGTTAGGGGAGCTGTTTTTT.

This chain joins TRBV25-1 and TRBJ1-2; 8 nucleotides agree with TRBD1. The CDR3 loop spans 15 amino acids. The germline gives CDR1 MGHDK, CDR2 SYGVNS. J gave up 6 bases and V 4 bases, and 10 bases lay outside the gene matches. The CDR3 DNA follows: TGTGCCAGCAGTGCCCCCGGACAGGGCAGGAATGGCTACACCTTC. Its protein product is CASSAPGQGRNGYTF.

The chain uses TRBV5-1 and TRBJ2-1; D unresolved. This CDR3 spans 15 amino acids. CDR1 SGHRS and CDR2 YFSETQ come from the germline V gene. The germline V and J ends were trimmed by 5 bases and 0 bases, with 12 bases remaining between them. Here the CDR3 DNA reads TGCGCCAGCAGTCAGCTGGAAAGCTCCTACAATGAGCAGTTCTTC. As protein: CASSQLESSYNEQFF. The variable domain in full, with the rest retrieved from reference TRBV5-1 and TRBJ2-1, is KAGVTQTPRYLIKTRGQQVTLSCSPISGHRSVSWYQQTPGQGLQFLFEYFSETQRNKGNFPGRFSGRQFSNSRSEMNVSTLELGDSALYLCASSQLESSYNEQFFGPGTRLTVL.

The chain is built from TRBV27 and TRBJ1-5; no firm D call. Germline V gene sequence: CDR1 MNHEY, CDR2 SMNVEV (reference sequence). Trimming shortened V by 1 base and J by 6 bases, and 16 bases separated the two germline ends. The CDR3 loop spans 16 amino acids. CDR3 in amino acids: CASSLFGSGWGQPQHF. CDR3 DNA: TGTGCCAGCAGTTTATTTGGTTCGGGGTGGGGTCAGCCCCAGCATTTT.

This clone was found a few times. The rearrangement joins TRBV19 to TRBJ1-1; D not certain. The CDR3 is 13 residues long. Trimming pared 1 base from V and 8 bases from J, leaving 11 bases between. Per the germline V gene, CDR1 is LNHDA and CDR2 is SQIVND (reference sequence). CDR3 sequence reads: CASSIAVGYEAFF. The CDR3 DNA reads TGTGCCAGTAGTATAGCAGTAGGATACGAAGCTTTCTTT.

The chain carries TRBV24-1 and TRBJ2-2; D not certain. Trimming shortened V by 0 bases and J by 5 bases, and 9 bases separated the two germline ends. CDR1 is KGHDR, CDR2 SFDVKD, per germline. The CDR3 consists of 15 residues. CDR3 residues: CATSDLKQNTGELFF. The CDR3 coding sequence is TGTGCCACCAGTGATTTGAAGCAGAATACCGGGGAGCTGTTTTTT.

The count of this clone is one. The chain links TRBV5-1 to TRBJ1-3, with unresolved D. CDR1 is SGHRS and CDR2 is YFSETQ in the germline V gene. The CDR3 sequence is 14 residues long. Trimming left V 0 bases short and J 4 bases short, with 8 bases between. The CDR3 DNA is TGCGCCAGCAGCTTGGGCGCAAACGGAAACACCATATATTTT. This translates into CASSLGANGNTIYF. Together with reference TRBV5-1 and TRBJ1-3, the CDR3 gives the full variable domain: KAGVTQTPRYLIKTRGQQVTLSCSPISGHRSVSWYQQTPGQGLQFLFEYFSETQRNKGNFPGRFSGRQFSNSRSEMNVSTLELGDSALYLCASSLGANGNTIYFGEGSWLTVV.

The chain uses TRBV7-3 and TRBJ2-1; 7 positions agree with TRBD1. J gave up 10 bases and V 2 bases, and 2 bases lay outside the gene matches. This CDR3 spans 12 amino acids. In germline, CDR1 is SGHTA, CDR2 FQGTGA. CDR3 in DNA: TGTGCCAGCAGCTTACCGGGACAGGAGCAGTTCTTC. Protein sequence: CASSLPGQEQFF.

The table lists this clone with a count of one. The chain employs TRBV7-2 and TRBJ2-1; no definite D call. This CDR3 has 11 amino acids. V was cut by 5 bases and J by 12 bases, with 11 bases left in between. Germline V gene data show CDR1 as SGHTA and CDR2 as FQGNSA. The CDR3 sequence is CASSDEFRQFF. The CDR3 DNA follows: TGTGCCAGCAGCGACGAATTTAGGCAGTTCTTC.

The V gene is TRBV27, the J gene TRBJ2-7; D remains ambiguous. Trimming stripped 6 bases from V and 7 bases from J, with 13 bases between. This CDR3 spans 12 amino acids. CDR1 is MNHEY, CDR2 SMNVEV, per germline (reference sequence). CDR3 sequence reads: CASSHNPQEQYF. CDR3 nucleotides: TGTGCCAGCAGCCACAACCCTCAGGAGCAGTACTTC.

The genes are TRBV9 and TRBJ1-2; D remains ambiguous. This CDR3 is built from 12 residues. Germline V gene lookup returns CDR1 SGDLS and CDR2 YYNGEE. The V and J ends lost 4 bases and 7 bases respectively, with 11 bases between them. DNA for the CDR3: TGTGCCAGCAGCCCCGGCCCCAGTGGCTACACCTTC. It is translated as CASSPGPSGYTF.

The CDR3 nucleotides read TGTGCCAGCAGCTTAGCTTCCAGGGGGCAGGATGGCTACACCTTC. This encodes CASSLASRGQDGYTF. The chain carries TRBV7-2 and TRBJ1-2, with TRBD1 matching 8 bases. Germline CDR1 and CDR2: SGHTA and FQGNSA. V gave up 0 bases and J gave up 6 bases; unmatched junction bases: 6. This CDR3 spans 15 amino acids.

The chain recombines TRBV9 with TRBJ2-4; 12 bases align to TRBD2. CDR1 SGDLS and CDR2 YYNGEE come from the germline V gene. The CDR3 extends over 16 amino acids. V dropped 1 base and J dropped 3; count of bases not matched to a gene: 2. Here the CDR3 DNA reads TGTGCCAGCAGCGTACTAGCGGGAGGGGTCAAAAACATTCAGTACTTC. Protein: CASSVLAGGVKNIQYF.

The CDR3, as DNA: TGTGCCAGCAGCTGGGGGCCAAGGGATGGCTACACCTTC. Translated, it gives CASSWGPRDGYTF. The chain combines TRBV14 with TRBJ1-2; D is perhaps TRBD1 (6 bases). V gave up 5 bases and J gave up 6 bases, with 13 bases separating them. This CDR3 is built from 13 residues. The germline V gene encodes CDR1 SGHDN and CDR2 FVKESK.

The chain employs TRBV18 and TRBJ1-2; 8 bases match TRBD1. CDR3 length: 13 residues. The germline V gene has CDR1 KGHSH and CDR2 LQKENI. With V trimmed by 4 bases and J by 6 bases, 4 bases remained unmatched. The CDR3 here is CASSRTGFDGYTF. The DNA for the CDR3 is TGTGCCAGCTCACGGACAGGGTTTGATGGCTACACCTTC.

As concerns this clone: At one boundary the junction diverges from the germline segment, which might be a read error. CDR3 in DNA: TGTGCCAGCAGCTTCGTGACTAGCGGGAGCTCTGAACTAGACTTC. It translates to CASSFVTSGSSELDF. The chain uses TRBV7-8 and TRBJ2-7; 12 positions agree with TRBD2. In germline, CDR1 is SGHVS, CDR2 FQNEAQ. The CDR3 spans 15 residues.